Listed below are T cell receptor beta chains from one sample, sequenced in a study of blood T cell repertoires in COVID-19. Method: immunoSEQ multiplex PCR; TCRdb's copy keeps in-frame clones and lacks some. The repertoire holds approximately 380,000 clones, 85% seen once, with approximately 3.6% in the top ten. Sequencing input: peripheral blood. These receptors were collected from a woman aged 18-35 years with acute or convalescent COVID-19. Both conserved end residues are part of each CDR3. A D gene is named only where the DNA matches it firmly. Only some rows state a clone size, as once, few, many or a class for expanded clones.

>TRBV18|TRBD2|.|TRBJ2-1
CASSPPGGGRYNEQFF
TGTGCCAGCTCACCACCCGGCGGGGGGAGATACAATGAGCAGTTCTTC
>TRBV28|TRBD1|.|TRBJ1-2
CASHLGQGYGYTF
TGTGCCAGCCATTTGGGACAGGGATATGGCTACACCTTC
>TRBV6-5|TRBD1|.|TRBJ1-3
CASSAGQDGNTIYF
TGTGCCAGCAGCGCGGGACAGGATGGAAACACCATATATTTT
>TRBV2|.|.|TRBJ1-1
CASTADTEAFF
TGTGCCAGCACGGCGGACACTGAAGCTTTCTTT
>TRBV14|.|.|TRBJ1-1
CASTESGGVNTEAFF
TGTGCCAGCACCGAATCTGGGGGGGTAAACACTGAAGCTTTCTTT
>TRBV5-1|TRBD2|.|TRBJ2-3
CASSLGLAGAGTDTQYF
TGCGCCAGCAGCCTTGGACTAGCGGGAGCAGGGACAGATACGCAGTATTTT
>TRBV3-1/TRBV3-2|TRBD1|few|TRBJ2-7
CASSPTGPYEQYF
TGTGCCAGCAGTCCGACAGGGCCCTACGAGCAGTACTTC
>TRBV28|.|.|TRBJ2-2
CASRSGSGELFF
TGTGCCAGCAGGTCAGGCTCCGGGGAGCTGTTTTTT
>TRBV3-1/TRBV3-2|TRBD1|.|TRBJ2-7
CASSPGTGWSYEQYF
TGTGCCAGCAGCCCGGGGACAGGTTGGTCCTACGAGCAGTACTTC
>TRBV9|.|.|TRBJ1-3
CASSPDQGGMVGNTIYF
TGTGCCAGCAGCCCAGATCAGGGAGGGATGGTCGGAAACACCATATATTTT
>TRBV7-9|TRBD1|.|TRBJ2-3
CASKETGPADTQYF
TGTGCCAGCAAGGAGACAGGGCCCGCAGATACGCAGTATTTT
>TRBV5-1|.|.|TRBJ2-7
CASSLYPAYEQYF
TGCGCCAGCAGCTTGTACCCGGCCTACGAGCAGTACTTC
>TRBV20-1|TRBD2|.|TRBJ2-5
CSASRLAGDETQYF
TGCAGTGCTAGTAGACTAGCGGGGGATGAGACCCAGTACTTC